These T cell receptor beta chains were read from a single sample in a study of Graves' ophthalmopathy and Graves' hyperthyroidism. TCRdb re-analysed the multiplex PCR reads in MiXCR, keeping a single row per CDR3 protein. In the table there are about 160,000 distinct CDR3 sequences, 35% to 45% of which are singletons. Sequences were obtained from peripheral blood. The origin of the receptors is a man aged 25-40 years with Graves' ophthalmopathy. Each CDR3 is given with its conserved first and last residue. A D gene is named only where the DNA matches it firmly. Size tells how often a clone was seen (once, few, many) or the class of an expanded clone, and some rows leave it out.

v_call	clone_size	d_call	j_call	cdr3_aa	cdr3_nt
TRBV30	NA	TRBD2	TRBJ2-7	CAWSVGLDYEQYF	TGTGCCTGGAGTGTGGGACTAGATTACGAGCAGTACTTC
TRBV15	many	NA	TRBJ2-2	CATSRGGGGTGELFF	TGTGCCACCAGCCGCGGTGGGGGAGGCACCGGGGAGCTGTTTTTT
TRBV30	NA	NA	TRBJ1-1	CAWRLGLKTEAFF	TGTGCCTGGAGATTGGGGCTGAAGACTGAAGCTTTCTTT
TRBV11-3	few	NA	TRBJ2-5	CASSLHRVETQYF	TGTGCCAGCAGCTTACACAGGGTAGAGACCCAGTACTTC
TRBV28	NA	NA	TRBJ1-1	CASTVRDLGTEAFF	TGTGCCAGCACCGTACGGGATCTCGGCACTGAAGCTTTCTTT
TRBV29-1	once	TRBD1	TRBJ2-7	CSVEDKREEVGTGPSYEQYF	TGCAGCGTTGAAGATAAACGAGAGGAAGTCGGGACAGGGCCATCCTACGAGCAGTACTTC
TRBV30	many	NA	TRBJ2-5	CAWSRGGWQTQYF	TGTGCCTGGAGTAGAGGGGGGTGGCAGACCCAGTACTTC
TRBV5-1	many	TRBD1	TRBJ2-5	CASSSSGTAPQETQYF	TGCGCCAGCAGCTCCTCCGGGACAGCACCCCAAGAGACCCAGTACTTC
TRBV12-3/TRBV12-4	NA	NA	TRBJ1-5	CASRRGRGLSNQPQHF	TGTGCCAGCAGACGGGGACGGGGTCTTAGCAATCAGCCCCAGCATTTT
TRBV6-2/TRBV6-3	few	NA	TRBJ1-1	CASSYSVGQEAFF	TGTGCCAGCAGTTACTCGGTGGGGCAGGAAGCTTTCTTT
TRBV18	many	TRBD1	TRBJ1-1	CASTQGANTEAFF	TGTGCCAGCACACAGGGGGCGAACACTGAAGCTTTCTTT
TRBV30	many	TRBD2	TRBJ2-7	CAWSLSAGGHEQYF	TGTGCCTGGAGTTTGTCAGCGGGAGGCCACGAGCAGTACTTC
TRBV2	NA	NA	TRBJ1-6	CASSEDSRAPLHF	TGTGCCAGCAGTGAAGATTCCCGAGCACCCCTCCACTTT
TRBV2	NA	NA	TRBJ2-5	CASSSLPETQYF	TGTGCCAGCAGTAGTCTCCCAGAGACCCAGTACTTC
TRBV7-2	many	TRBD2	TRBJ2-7	CASSSVSGRVYEQYF	TGTGCCAGCAGCTCTGTTAGCGGGAGGGTCTACGAGCAGTACTTC
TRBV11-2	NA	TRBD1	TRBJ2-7	CASSPKPQQGPYEQYF	TGTGCCAGCAGTCCCAAACCCCAACAGGGGCCCTACGAGCAGTACTTC
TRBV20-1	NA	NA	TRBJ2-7	CSARRQSGYEQYF	TGCAGTGCTCGAAGACAGTCCGGCTACGAGCAGTACTTC
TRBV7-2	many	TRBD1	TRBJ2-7	CASSPDRSNNYEQYF	TGTGCCAGCAGCCCGGACAGGTCTAATAACTACGAGCAGTACTTC